This TCR beta chain was observed in a study of OX40 agonist ivuxolimab in advanced cancers. About the research overall: Around 40% of patients had received prior checkpoint inhibitor therapy.

Germline CDR1 is SGHVS and CDR2 is FQNEAQ. The V and J ends lost 4 bases and 3 bases respectively, with 17 bases between them. The CDR3 loop spans 16 amino acids. Anyone with autoimmune disease history or systemic immunosuppression was excluded. This clone was detected only once. Antigen: not known. Assay used: immunoSEQ multiplex PCR; TCRdb lists only in-frame clones, some missing. The sample yields 80,000 or so clones, 90% to 95% seen once. Study results and limitations: The study found among the lowest clonal expansion in partial responders at 0.1-3.0 mg/kg.

The clonotype was recovered from an adult with an advanced solid tumor such as melanoma, head and neck, liver or kidney cancer. The sample consisted of CD4+ or CD8+ T cells sorted from blood, taken in a trial of the OX40 agonist ivuxolimab. This chain connects TRBV7-8 to TRBJ2-3; tentative D call: TRBD2 (6 bases). The CDR3, as DNA: TGTGCCAGCAGCTCGACCCATGGGGGGACTACAGATACGCAGTATTTT. The encoded protein is CASSSTHGGTTDTQYF.